This TCR beta chain was sequenced in a study of technical replicates of blood from a handful of donors. The method was immunoSEQ multiplex PCR; TCRdb's version includes in-frame clones alone and lacks a portion of them. Found here are nearly 90,000 clones, more than 85% of them singletons; the top ten hold less than 0.35%. V was clipped by 7 bases and J by 5 bases; unmatched bases: 5. The CDR3 spans 13 residues. Germline-derived CDR1 and CDR2 are MDHEN and SYDVKM. Source material: T cells isolated from PBMCs. The rearrangement links TRBV28 to TRBJ1-5, with 7 bases identical to TRBD1. This TCR was recovered from a human donor in good health. The CDR3 DNA sequence: TGTGCCAGCACGGGACAGCTTGATCAGCCCCAGCATTTT. It yields the protein CASTGQLDQPQHF.